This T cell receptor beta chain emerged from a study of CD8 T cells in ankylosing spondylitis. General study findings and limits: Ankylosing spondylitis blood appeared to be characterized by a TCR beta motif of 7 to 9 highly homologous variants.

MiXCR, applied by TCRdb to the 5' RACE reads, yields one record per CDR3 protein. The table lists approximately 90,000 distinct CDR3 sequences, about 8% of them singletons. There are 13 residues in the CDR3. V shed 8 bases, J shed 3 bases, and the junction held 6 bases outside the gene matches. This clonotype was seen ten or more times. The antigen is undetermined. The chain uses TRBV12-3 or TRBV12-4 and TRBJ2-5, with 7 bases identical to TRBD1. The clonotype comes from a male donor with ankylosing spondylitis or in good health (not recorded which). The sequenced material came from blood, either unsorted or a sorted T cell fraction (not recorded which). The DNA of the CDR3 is TGTGCCAGCGGTTGGGGACAGAAAGAGACCCAGTACTTC. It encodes CASGWGQKETQYF.